A single sample gave rise to the 21 T cell receptor beta chains below, sequenced in a study of vaccination and CD4 T cells after COVID-19. The sample's treatment: roughly ten-day PBMC culture with coronavirus spike peptide pools or control peptides (ViraFEST assay). The antigens of these receptors remain unknown. An Oncomine TCR Beta short-read assay was used to sequence the DNA from cultured CD4+ T cells. MiXCR was run by TCRdb on the PCR reads, yielding one entry per CDR3 protein. Among more than 9,500 distinct CDR3 sequences listed, approximately 83% were seen once. The specimen sequenced was CD4+ T cells from blood, cultured in vitro. These receptors were collected from a human donor who had recovered from COVID-19.

The J gene is TRBJ2-3, the V gene TRBV27, with TRBD2 as a possible D gene (6 bases). This CDR3 comprises 16 residues. V was clipped by 3 bases and J by 1 base, with 14 bases between them. Looked up from germline, CDR1 is MNHEY and CDR2 is SMNVEV (reference sequence). CDR3 region: CASSFRRGGGTDTQYF. The CDR3 bases are TGTGCCAGCAGTTTCCGGCGGGGCGGGGGCACAGATACGCAGTATTTT.

The CDR3 spells CASSLGGGQGSQPQHF. The CDR3 region has the DNA TGTGCCAGCAGCTTAGGGGGGGGGCAGGGGTCTCAGCCCCAGCATTTT. V and J are TRBV7-2 and TRBJ1-5, with D possibly TRBD1 on 6 matching bases. Trimming took off 1 base at V and 6 bases at J, with 16 bases between the two ends. In germline, CDR1 is SGHTA, CDR2 FQGNSA. There are 16 residues in the CDR3.

In its sample, this clonotype was seen once. This sequence joins TRBV6-5 and TRBJ1-1; D not resolved. The CDR3 spans 15 residues. V was shortened by 0 bases and J by 5 bases, with 13 bases between the two germline ends. Germline CDR1 is MNHEY and CDR2 is SVGAGI. The CDR3 DNA reads as TGTGCCAGCAGTTACTCAGGCAGAGTGGTTACTGAAGCTTTCTTT. This gives the protein CASSYSGRVVTEAFF.

This clonotype is a singleton in its sample. The chain has TRBV20-1 and TRBJ2-5, with 9 bases lining up with TRBD1. CDR1 DFQATT and CDR2 SNEGSKA come from the germline V gene (reference sequence). J lost 4 bases, V lost 5 bases, and 8 bases had no gene match. This CDR3 contains 14 residues. The DNA for the CDR3 is TGCAGTGCTGGATCCGGGACAGGGAGAGAGACCCAGTACTTC. Residues: CSAGSGTGRETQYF.

This chain connects TRBV6-5 to TRBJ1-5; D is perhaps TRBD1 (5 bases). The CDR3 spans 13 residues. Germline V gene data show CDR1 as MNHEY and CDR2 as SVGAGI. The V end was cut by 0 bases, the J end by 7 bases, with 7 bases between. The CDR3 nucleotides read TGTGCCAGCAGTTACTCGCGGGGGCAGCCCCAGCATTTT. It codes for CASSYSRGQPQHF.

This clonotype is judged large. CDR3 coding DNA: TGTGCCAGCAGTGACAGTATCGGCTACACCTTC. Its protein product is CASSDSIGYTF. This chain uses TRBV6-1 with TRBJ1-2; the D is unclear. This CDR3 contains 11 residues. Trimming stripped 3 bases from V and 8 bases from J, with 7 bases between. CDR1 is MNHNS and CDR2 is SASEGT in the germline V gene.

The rearrangement links TRBV24-1 to TRBJ2-3, with TRBD1 matching 7 bases. This CDR3 comprises 14 residues. CDR1 and CDR2 from the germline V gene are KGHDR and SFDVKD. V shed 7 bases and J 2 bases; nucleotides not matched to a gene: 5. Here the CDR3 reads CATSNRGVTDTQYF. The CDR3, as DNA: TGTGCCACCAGCAACAGGGGTGTCACAGATACGCAGTATTTT.

The V gene is TRBV20-1, the J gene TRBJ2-5, with 8 positions matching TRBD1. This CDR3 contains 12 residues. Losses at the gene ends were 6 bases for V and 5 bases for J; bases not matched to a gene: 5. Germline V lookup: CDR1 DFQATT, CDR2 SNEGSKA (reference sequence). The CDR3 nucleotides read TGCAGTGCCCCGGACAGGGACGAGACCCAGTACTTC. Amino acid sequence: CSAPDRDETQYF.

The rearrangement uses TRBV12-3 or TRBV12-4 and TRBJ1-5; D remains unclear. Deletions cut 6 bases from V and 0 bases from J, with 9 bases between. The CDR3 runs 14 residues. The CDR3 DNA reads TGTGCCAGCAGCCGCTCAAATAGCAATCAGCCCCAGCATTTT. It yields the protein CASSRSNSNQPQHF.

The chain couples TRBV10-1 to TRBJ1-1; D may be TRBD1 (5 bases). CDR3 length: 17 amino acids. Per the germline V gene, CDR1 is WNHNN and CDR2 is SYGVQD (reference sequence). Between the trimmed V and J ends, which lost 7 bases and 0 bases, there was a span of 21 bases. The CDR3 DNA is TGCGCCAGCACCGGGGGTAGGAGGGGAACTATGAACACTGAAGCTTTCTTT. Translation gives CASTGGRRGTMNTEAFF.

By proportion, this clonotype is medium-sized. The chain joins TRBV9 to TRBJ2-2; TRBD2 matches at 9 bases. Germline values: CDR1 SGDLS, CDR2 YYNGEE. The CDR3 is 16 residues long. V gave up 1 base and J gave up 5 bases; unmatched junction bases: 6. CDR3 amino acids: CASSVRLAGSTGELFF. The CDR3 bases are TGTGCCAGCAGCGTACGGCTAGCGGGATCGACCGGGGAGCTGTTTTTT.

A few counts support this clonotype. The chain couples TRBV11-2 to TRBJ2-2, with D possibly TRBD2 on 6 matching bases. Between the trimmed V and J ends, which lost 5 bases and 8 bases, there was a span of 9 bases. This CDR3 has 12 amino acids. Germline V CDR1 and CDR2: SGHAT, FQNNGV. As DNA, the CDR3 is TGTGCCAGCAGCCCCCTAGCGGGGGAGCTGTTTTTT. Protein sequence: CASSPLAGELFF.

V is TRBV24-1 and J is TRBJ1-5, with D perhaps matching TRBD1 (5 bases). V lost 4 bases, J lost 7 bases, and 13 bases lay in between. CDR1 KGHDR and CDR2 SFDVKD come from the germline V gene. The length of the CDR3 is 14 residues. The CDR3 region has the DNA TGTGCCACCAGTGACCCCGGCAGGGACCAGCCCCAGCATTTT. Its protein is CATSDPGRDQPQHF.

The chain joins TRBV6-1 to TRBJ1-1; a weak D match, TRBD1 (6 bases). V lost 7 bases to trimming and J lost 10 bases, with 19 bases between them. The CDR3 is 13 amino acids. The germline V gene has CDR1 MNHNS and CDR2 SASEGT. This chain's CDR3 is CASKTDGTLRAFF. In DNA, the CDR3 is TGTGCCAGCAAGACCGACGGGACACTACGAGCTTTCTTT.

The chain combines TRBV2 with TRBJ2-4; 11 nucleotides line up with TRBD1. The CDR3 consists of 16 residues. J was trimmed by 7 bases and V by 5 bases; bases with no gene match: 10. The V gene's germline CDR1 is SNHLY and CDR2 FYNNEI. Here the CDR3 DNA reads TGTGCCAGCAGTTCCCAAAGGACAGGGGGCGGGAACATTCAGTACTTC. It yields the protein CASSSQRTGGGNIQYF.

This chain links TRBV6-2 or TRBV6-3 with TRBJ2-1; 8 nucleotides agree with TRBD2. This CDR3 comprises 15 residues. Trimming removed 6 bases from V and 5 bases from J; junction bases left unmatched: 9. CDR1 and CDR2 from the germline V gene are MNHEY and SVGEGT. The CDR3 loop is CASSPREVTNNEQFF. CDR3 nucleotide sequence: TGTGCCAGCAGCCCGCGGGAGGTCACGAACAATGAGCAGTTCTTC.

The genes are TRBV28 and TRBJ1-6; no clear D. CDR1 is MDHEN, CDR2 SYDVKM, per germline. Trimming removed 7 bases from V and 4 bases from J, with 11 bases in between. There are 14 residues in the CDR3. CDR3 sequence reads: CASNPRTYNSPLHF. CDR3 in DNA: TGTGCCAGCAACCCCCGTACATATAATTCACCCCTCCACTTT. Complete variable domain (other parts from reference TRBV28 and TRBJ1-6): DVKVTQSSRYLVKRTGEKVFLECVQDMDHENMFWYRQDPGLGLRLIYFSYDVKMKEKGDIPEGYSVSREKKERFSLILESASTNQTSMYLCASNPRTYNSPLHFGNGTRLTVT.

This sequence joins TRBV20-1 and TRBJ2-3, with TRBD2 identical over 9 bases. Germline lookup yields CDR1 DFQATT and CDR2 SNEGSKA (reference sequence). J was trimmed by 2 bases and V by 0 bases; bases with no gene match: 6. The CDR3 has 16 residues. CDR3 nucleotides: TGCAGTGCTAGAGATCCGCTAGCGGGGCACACAGATACGCAGTATTTT. Amino acid sequence: CSARDPLAGHTDTQYF.

This clonotype was counted a single time. The V and J genes are TRBV6-1 and TRBJ1-2; no firm D call. Germline assignment: CDR1 MNHNS and CDR2 SASEGT. The CDR3 is 14 amino acids. Trimming stripped 5 bases from V and 8 bases from J, with 18 bases between. CDR3 sequence reads: CASSRIKLTGGYTF. DNA of the CDR3: TGTGCCAGCAGTCGCATTAAACTGACGGGAGGCTACACCTTC.

The chain joins TRBV6-4 to TRBJ2-5, with TRBD2 matching 7 bases. Germline CDR1 is MRHNA and CDR2 is SNTAGT. The V segment lost 7 bases and the J segment 5 bases; nucleotides outside the gene matches: 4. This CDR3 has 12 residues. The CDR3: CASTSGRETQYF. The CDR3 nucleotides are TGTGCCAGCACATCCGGGAGGGAGACCCAGTACTTC.

A word on this clonotype: The junction does not match germline at one end; this may be a read error. This rearrangement joins TRBV7-2 to TRBJ1-2, with a tentative D call TRBD1 (5 bases). The CDR3 is made up of 12 amino acids. Germline V gene sequence: CDR1 SGHTA, CDR2 FQGNSA. CDR3 sequence: CASSLRQGRASF. The DNA for the CDR3 is TGTGCCAGCAGCTTACGCCAGGGCAGGGCGTCATTC.